The 17 T cell receptor beta chains below all came from one sample that was sequenced in a study of cytomegalovirus exposure and HLA in healthy donors (dated 2017 in TCRdb). The library was prepared using the immunoSEQ multiplex PCR assay. The multiplex PCR relied on a mix of 60 forward primers for TCR Vbeta segments and 13 reverse primers for TCR Jbeta segments. TCRdb took this table from immuneACCESS and kept in-frame rearrangements with V and J called. Such tables lack part of the clones; where checked against another copy, unresolved V genes explain under half of the gap, and the rest is unexplained. The sample table contains roughly 200,000 clones; only one count was recorded for roughly four fifths of them. Roughly 1.6% of the sample comes from the top ten. The sequenced sample was PBMCs. These TCRs come from a man aged 45-65 years in good health and CMV-seronegative.

The chain combines TRBV5-1 with TRBJ2-5; a weak D match, TRBD1 (6 bases). The CDR3 is made up of 16 amino acids. Germline CDR1 reads SGHRS; CDR2 reads YFSETQ. V shed 0 bases and J shed 7 bases, with 19 bases lying between them. CDR3 loop: CASSLAVWTDQGTQYF. The CDR3 DNA reads as TGCGCCAGCAGCTTGGCCGTGTGGACAGACCAGGGGACCCAGTACTTC.

This CDR3 reads CASSLRHSSEAFF. In DNA, the CDR3 is TGTGCCAGCAGCCTACGACACAGCTCCGAAGCTTTCTTT. This chain connects TRBV11-3 to TRBJ1-1, with D hard to call. The CDR3 loop spans 13 amino acids. Trimming removed 5 bases from V and 8 bases from J, with 15 bases in between. Germline V lookup: CDR1 SGHNT, CDR2 YENEEA.

This sequence joins TRBV5-6 and TRBJ2-7; TRBD2 might be the D (6 bases). The CDR3 totals 14 residues. Germline assignment: CDR1 SGHDT and CDR2 YYEEEE. The V end lost 4 bases, the J end lost 0 bases, and 11 bases lay between the germline ends. CDR3 sequence: CASSAGRRSYEQYF. CDR3 bases: TGTGCCAGCAGCGCGGGACGGCGCTCCTACGAGCAGTACTTC. The complete variable domain, with remaining parts taken from reference TRBV5-6 and TRBJ2-7, reads DAGVTQSPTHLIKTRGQQVTLRCSPKSGHDTVSWYQQALGQGPQFIFQYYEEEERQRGNFPDRFSGHQFPNYSSELNVNALLLGDSALYLCASSAGRRSYEQYFGPGTRLTVT.

The chain employs TRBV7-3 and TRBJ2-3; 16 bases match TRBD2. The CDR3 extends over 19 amino acids. V shed 5 bases and J 2 bases; nucleotides not matched to a gene: 10. CDR1 is SGHTA and CDR2 is FQGTGA in the germline V gene. In DNA, the CDR3 is TGTGCCAGCAGCAACCACGGGACTAGCGGGGGGGCGTTCACAGATACGCAGTATTTT. Protein sequence: CASSNHGTSGGAFTDTQYF. The full variable domain, completed using reference TRBV7-3 and TRBJ2-3, is GAGVSQTPSNKVTEKGKYVELRCDPISGHTALYWYRQSLGQGPEFLIYFQGTGAADDSGLPNDRFFAVRPEGSVSTLKIQRTERGDSAVYLCASSNHGTSGGAFTDTQYFGPGTRLTVL.

This rearrangement joins TRBV7-2 to TRBJ1-1, with unresolved D. V was trimmed by 5 bases and J by 11 bases, leaving 18 bases between them. From germline, CDR1 is SGHTA and CDR2 FQGNSA. CDR3 size: 13 residues. The CDR3 protein is CASSRDQEERAFF. The CDR3 DNA is TGTGCCAGCAGCCGGGATCAGGAGGAGCGCGCTTTCTTT. The variable domain in full, with the rest retrieved from reference TRBV7-2 and TRBJ1-1, is GAGVSQSPSNKVTEKGKDVELRCDPISGHTALYWYRQSLGQGLEFLIYFQGNSAPDKSGLPSDRFSAERTGGSVSTLTIQRTQQEDSAVYLCASSRDQEERAFFGQGTRLTVV.

The chain employs TRBV7-2 and TRBJ2-5; D is possibly TRBD1 (5 bases). V lost 5 bases and J 2 bases, leaving 9 bases between the germline ends. Germline assignment: CDR1 SGHTA and CDR2 FQGNSA. This CDR3 contains 13 residues. The CDR3 is CASSLTAQETQYF. CDR3 bases: TGTGCCAGCAGCCTGACAGCACAAGAGACCCAGTACTTC.

This clone is a singleton in its sample. This chain joins TRBV7-9 and TRBJ1-2, with 8 nucleotides matching TRBD1. Germline loops: CDR1 SEHNR, CDR2 FQNEAQ (reference sequence). CDR3 length: 15 amino acids. J gave up 4 bases and V 5 bases, and 9 bases lay outside the gene matches. The CDR3 bases are TGTGCCAGCAGCCAACCGGGACAGGTCGCCTATGGCTACACCTTC. This codes for CASSQPGQVAYGYTF.

V usage is TRBV6-6 and J usage is TRBJ1-6; 7 bases match TRBD1. The CDR3 totals 16 residues. J lost 0 bases, V lost 6 bases, and 5 bases had no gene match. The V gene's germline CDR1 is MNHNY and CDR2 SVGAGI (reference sequence). In DNA, the CDR3 is TGTGCCAGCAGATCACAGGGGAGCTCCTATAATTCACCCCTCCACTTT. Its translation is CASRSQGSSYNSPLHF.

The V call is TRBV7-3, the J call TRBJ2-1; 9 bases match TRBD2. From germline, CDR1 is SGHTA and CDR2 FQGTGA. The CDR3 runs 15 residues. V shed 5 bases and J 10 bases; nucleotides not matched to a gene: 12. CDR3 sequence reads: CASSARGGGAEEQFF. CDR3 sequence (DNA): TGTGCCAGCAGCGCCCGTGGCGGGGGGGCCGAGGAGCAGTTCTTC.

V usage is TRBV7-3 and J usage is TRBJ2-7; 7 bases line up with TRBD2. The CDR3 covers 14 residues. V lost 2 bases and J lost 2; bases outside the gene matches: 3. Looked up from germline, CDR1 is SGHTA and CDR2 is FQGTGA. CDR3 loop: CASSLGGTTYEQYF. The CDR3, as DNA: TGTGCCAGCAGCTTAGGAGGGACTACCTACGAGCAGTACTTC. The entire variable domain, with the rest obtained from reference TRBV7-3 and TRBJ2-7, is as follows: GAGVSQTPSNKVTEKGKYVELRCDPISGHTALYWYRQSLGQGPEFLIYFQGTGAADDSGLPNDRFFAVRPEGSVSTLKIQRTERGDSAVYLCASSLGGTTYEQYFGPGTRLTVT.

The rearrangement joins TRBV7-2 to TRBJ2-7, with TRBD1 matching over 10 bases. CDR3 length: 15 residues. V lost 4 bases, J lost 5 bases, and 8 bases stayed unmatched. Germline lookup yields CDR1 SGHTA and CDR2 FQGNSA. CDR3 sequence: CASSSTGQGKDEQYF. CDR3 sequence (DNA): TGTGCCAGCAGCTCCACGGGACAGGGGAAGGACGAGCAGTACTTC.

In its sample, this clone was seen a few times. The rearrangement uses TRBV5-1 and TRBJ2-2; D is possibly TRBD1 (6 bases). CDR1 and CDR2 from the germline V gene are SGHRS and YFSETQ. V was shortened by 9 bases and J by 0 bases, with 9 bases between the two germline ends. This CDR3 region has 13 residues. CDR3: CAIGTPNTGELFF. For the CDR3, the DNA is TGCGCCATAGGGACACCGAACACCGGGGAGCTGTTTTTT. Full variable domain (missing parts from reference TRBV5-1 and TRBJ2-2): KAGVTQTPRYLIKTRGQQVTLSCSPISGHRSVSWYQQTPGQGLQFLFEYFSETQRNKGNFPGRFSGRQFSNSRSEMNVSTLELGDSALYLCAIGTPNTGELFFGEGSRLTVL.

The chain combines TRBV20-1 with TRBJ2-3, with D uncertain. V was clipped by 5 bases and J by 6 bases, with 9 bases between them. The CDR3 has 11 residues. Per the germline V gene, CDR1 is DFQATT and CDR2 is SNEGSKA (reference sequence). The CDR3 loop is CSAVNLDTQYF. The CDR3 coding sequence is TGCAGTGCTGTAAATTTGGATACGCAGTATTTT.

This clone occurred a few times. This sequence joins TRBV4-3 and TRBJ2-7, with D possibly matching TRBD2 (5 bases). Germline loops: CDR1 LGHNA, CDR2 YSLEER. The V end lost 4 bases, the J end lost 5 bases, and 12 bases lay between the germline ends. This CDR3 spans 13 amino acids. The CDR3 loop reads CASSLDRGNEQYF. CDR3 DNA sequence: TGCGCCAGCAGCCTCGATCGGGGAAACGAGCAGTACTTC.

The gene calls are TRBV7-3 and TRBJ2-1; no reliable D call. Per the germline V gene, CDR1 is SGHTA and CDR2 is FQGTGA. Trimming stripped 2 bases from V and 6 bases from J, with 14 bases between. The CDR3 covers 15 residues. The CDR3 sequence: CASSLGLVFSNEQFF. As DNA, the CDR3 is TGTGCCAGCAGCTTAGGCCTAGTTTTTTCCAATGAGCAGTTCTTC.

V gene TRBV6-5 combines with J gene TRBJ2-7, with D possibly TRBD2 on 6 matching bases. Trimming removed 6 bases from V and 2 bases from J, with 14 bases in between. CDR3 size: 14 residues. Germline V gives CDR1 MNHEY, CDR2 SVGAGI. CDR3 region: CASSRPGVPYEQYF. In DNA, the CDR3 is TGTGCCAGCAGCCGGCCGGGGGTCCCCTACGAGCAGTACTTC.

This clone was observed a single time. V is TRBV7-2 and J is TRBJ2-2, with a tentative D call TRBD1 (5 bases). The CDR3 is 14 residues long. The germline V gene has CDR1 SGHTA and CDR2 FQGNSA. Trimming left V 2 bases short and J 1 base short, with 5 bases between. This CDR3 is CASSLQGNTGELFF. DNA for the CDR3: TGTGCCAGCAGCTTACAGGGGAACACCGGGGAGCTGTTTTTT.